These 25 T cell receptor beta chains share one sample of origin, sequenced in a study of blood T cell repertoires in COVID-19. The table came from immunoSEQ multiplex PCR; TCRdb's copy has only in-frame clones and leaves some out. Of about 170,000 clones in the sample, 82% are singletons; the top ten hold 7%. The source material was peripheral blood. The source of these receptors is a woman aged 40-49 years with COVID-19, enrolled during active disease.

As concerns this clone: Other DNA sequences in this sample translate to the same CDR3. The chain links TRBV20-1 to TRBJ2-7, with TRBD2 as a possible D gene (5 bases). This CDR3 comprises 12 residues. The germline CDR1 and CDR2 sequences are DFQATT and SNEGSKA (reference sequence). Trimming took off 3 bases at V and 3 bases at J, with 9 bases between the two ends. The CDR3 coding sequence is TGCAGTGCTAGTCGTGGGAGCTACGAGCAGTACTTC. Translated: CSASRGSYEQYF.

This rearrangement joins TRBV5-1 to TRBJ2-7; D might be TRBD1 (5 bases). The CDR3 covers 12 residues. In germline, CDR1 is SGHRS, CDR2 YFSETQ. V was cut by 3 bases and J by 5 bases, with 9 bases left in between. Here the CDR3 DNA reads TGCGCCAGCAGCTCCCAGGGCCACGAGCAGTACTTC. The encoded protein is CASSSQGHEQYF.

The CDR3 sequence: CASSWTKNNEQFF. Here the CDR3 DNA reads TGTGCCAGCAGCTGGACTAAAAACAATGAGCAGTTCTTC. The chain carries TRBV7-3 and TRBJ2-1; a possible D gene is TRBD2 (6 bases). In germline, CDR1 is SGHTA, CDR2 FQGTGA. The CDR3 is 13 residues long. Trimming stripped 4 bases from V and 5 bases from J, with 9 bases between.

The chain carries TRBV27 and TRBJ2-5; 8 nucleotides agree with TRBD1. CDR3 size: 15 residues. With 3 bases clipped from V and 5 bases from J, the junction kept 8 bases outside the gene matches. Per the germline V gene, CDR1 is MNHEY and CDR2 is SMNVEV (reference sequence). The DNA of the CDR3 is TGTGCCAGCAGTTTTGAGGGTCGACAGGGGGAGACCCAGTACTTC. Amino acid sequence: CASSFEGRQGETQYF.

This chain links TRBV6-5 with TRBJ1-6, with D maybe TRBD1 (6 bases). The CDR3 contains 12 residues. Germline CDR1 MNHEY, CDR2 SVGAGI. Deletions cut 4 bases from V and 9 bases from J, with 7 bases between. CDR3 loop: CASSSDSSPLHF. The DNA of the CDR3 is TGTGCCAGCAGTTCGGACAGTTCACCCCTCCACTTT.

The chain recombines TRBV2 with TRBJ1-3; D is unresolved. V lost 2 bases, J lost 2 bases, and 7 bases lay in between. The germline CDR1 and CDR2 sequences are SNHLY and FYNNEI. The CDR3 has 14 residues. CDR3 sequence (DNA): TGTGCCAGCAGTGAATTAACAGCTGGAAACACCATATATTTT. It is translated as CASSELTAGNTIYF.

This chain links TRBV28 with TRBJ2-3; 7 nucleotides line up with TRBD2. The CDR3 runs to 13 residues. In germline, CDR1 is MDHEN, CDR2 SYDVKM. V gave up 6 bases and J gave up 5 bases; unmatched junction bases: 5. CDR3 nucleotide sequence: TGTGCCAGCAGGGGGACTAAACGAGATACGCAGTATTTT. Protein sequence: CASRGTKRDTQYF.

This rearrangement joins TRBV6-6 to TRBJ2-2, with TRBD1 as a possible D gene (6 bases). CDR1 is MNHNY, CDR2 SVGAGI, per germline (reference sequence). V was shortened by 7 bases and J by 2 bases, with 8 bases between the two germline ends. The CDR3 length is 13 residues. The CDR3 DNA reads TGTGCCAGCAAGGGGGACAACACCGGGGAGCTGTTTTTT. Protein sequence: CASKGDNTGELFF.

The rearrangement links TRBV5-1 to TRBJ2-5, with 9 bases identical to TRBD2. J lost 5 bases, V lost 4 bases, and 15 bases had no gene match. The CDR3 runs 17 residues. CDR1 SGHRS and CDR2 YFSETQ come from the germline V gene. The CDR3 DNA sequence: TGCGCCAGCAGCGCGACCGATAGCGGGAGTTATGGGGAGACCCAGTACTTC. It is translated as CASSATDSGSYGETQYF.

The chain couples TRBV19 to TRBJ1-2; 9 bases map to TRBD1. The CDR3 sequence is 13 residues long. Germline assignment: CDR1 LNHDA and CDR2 SQIVND (reference sequence). Trimming took 3 bases from V and 6 from J; bases not matched to a gene: 2. The CDR3 region has the DNA TGTGCCAGTAGTATGCGGGACAGGGATGGCTACACCTTC. Translating it yields CASSMRDRDGYTF.

The gene calls are TRBV4-1 and TRBJ2-1; 15 nucleotides align to TRBD2. In germline, CDR1 is MGHRA, CDR2 YSYEKL. J gave up 9 bases and V 4 bases, and 7 bases lay outside the gene matches. This CDR3 contains 16 residues. CDR3: CASSPRTSGGAGEQFF. The CDR3 DNA reads as TGCGCCAGCAGCCCGAGGACTAGCGGGGGGGCCGGTGAGCAGTTCTTC.

The CDR3 sequence: CASRPGQVSGYTF. The CDR3 region has the DNA TGTGCCAGCAGACCGGGACAGGTGTCTGGCTACACCTTC. The V gene is TRBV12-3 or TRBV12-4, the J gene TRBJ1-2, with 8 bases fitting TRBD1. CDR3 size: 13 residues. J was trimmed by 7 bases and V by 6 bases; bases with no gene match: 7.

For this clone: Germline and junction disagree at one end, which may indicate a read error. The V and J genes are TRBV11-2 and TRBJ2-3; 7 bases are a match to TRBD1. CDR3 size: 13 residues. Looked up from germline, CDR1 is SGHAT and CDR2 is FQNNGV. CDR3 amino acids: CASSLGRDSQLLF. The DNA for the CDR3 is TGTGCCAGCAGCTTAGGCCGGGACAGTCAGCTCCTTTTT.

V usage is TRBV14 and J usage is TRBJ1-6; no firm D call. The V end lost 0 bases, the J end lost 14 bases, and 26 bases lay between the germline ends. Germline V CDR1 and CDR2: SGHDN, FVKESK. The CDR3 contains 18 residues. CDR3 region: CASSQERFGGIRQAALHF. CDR3 nucleotide sequence: TGTGCCAGCAGCCAAGAGCGTTTCGGCGGCATACGGCAAGCGGCCCTCCACTTT.

The chain uses TRBV7-3 and TRBJ2-1; 12 nucleotides align to TRBD2. The V segment lost 4 bases and the J segment 10 bases; nucleotides outside the gene matches: 8. Germline V gene lookup returns CDR1 SGHTA and CDR2 FQGTGA. This CDR3 is 15 amino acids long. The CDR3 DNA reads as TGTGCCAGCAGCTCGACTAGCGGGAGCAGAAGGGAGCAGTTCTTC. Translated: CASSSTSGSRREQFF.

The chain employs TRBV7-9 and TRBJ1-1; perhaps TRBD1 as D (5 bases). The CDR3 spans 12 residues. The germline gives CDR1 SEHNR, CDR2 FQNEAQ (reference sequence). The V end was cut by 0 bases, the J end by 8 bases, with 7 bases between. The DNA for the CDR3 is TGTGCCAGCAGCTTAGCTGGGGGGGAAGCTTTCTTT. Protein sequence: CASSLAGGEAFF.

The chain links TRBV19 to TRBJ1-1; D uncertain. Trimming cost V 9 bases and J 8 bases, with 13 bases left between them. CDR3 length equals 11 residues. CDR1 and CDR2 (germline): LNHDA, SQIVND (reference sequence). CDR3: CASHRGSEAFF. The CDR3 nucleotides read TGTGCCAGCCACCGAGGGTCGGAAGCTTTCTTT.

The gene calls are TRBV28 and TRBJ1-5; D is perhaps TRBD1 (5 bases). CDR3 length: 16 residues. From germline, CDR1 is MDHEN and CDR2 SYDVKM. V was shortened by 4 bases and J by 0 bases, with 13 bases between the two germline ends. The DNA for the CDR3 is TGTGCCAGCAGTTGGGGGGGTGGAGGTAGCAATCAGCCCCAGCATTTT. Translated, it gives CASSWGGGGSNQPQHF.

The chain recombines TRBV19 with TRBJ2-7; the D is unclear. The germline V gene encodes CDR1 LNHDA and CDR2 SQIVND (reference sequence). This CDR3 contains 11 residues. The V end was cut by 3 bases, the J end by 3 bases, with 3 bases between. CDR3 amino acids: CASSIGYEQYF. Here the CDR3 DNA reads TGTGCCAGTAGTATCGGCTACGAGCAGTACTTC.

V is TRBV29-1 and J is TRBJ1-4; D gene unclear. V lost 4 bases to trimming and J lost 6 bases, with 18 bases between them. CDR1 is SQVTM and CDR2 is ANQGSEA in the germline V gene. This CDR3 has 15 residues. The CDR3, as DNA: TGCAGCGTTGCCCTACCGGGGAGGTCGGATGAAAAACTGTTTTTT. Translating gives CSVALPGRSDEKLFF.

This clone has more than one count but fewer than ten. This rearrangement joins TRBV25-1 to TRBJ2-1; 7 bases fit TRBD1. The V and J ends lost 6 bases and 9 bases, in that order; junction bases with no gene match: 2. This CDR3 region has 11 residues. CDR1 MGHDK and CDR2 SYGVNS come from the germline V gene. CDR3 coding DNA: TGTGCCAGCAGGGGACAGACTGAGCAGTTCTTC. It translates to CASRGQTEQFF. Based on the CDR3 plus reference TRBV25-1 and TRBJ2-1, the full variable domain is EADIYQTPRYLVIGTGKKITLECSQTMGHDKMYWYQQDPGMELHLIHYSYGVNSTEKGDLSSESTVSRIRTEHFPLTLESARPSHTSQYLCASRGQTEQFFGPGTRLTVL.

This clone was counted once. This chain connects TRBV28 to TRBJ1-5; no firm D call. The V gene's germline CDR1 is MDHEN and CDR2 SYDVKM. V lost 2 bases, J lost 8 bases, and 7 bases lay in between. The CDR3 contains 12 residues. The CDR3 region has the DNA TGTGCCAGCAGTTTACCTTATAAGCCCCAGCATTTT. This encodes CASSLPYKPQHF.

This clone was seen only a few times. The rearrangement links TRBV30 to TRBJ1-5; D is unclear. The CDR3 covers 13 residues. Germline V gene lookup returns CDR1 GTSNPN and CDR2 SVGIG (reference sequence). V lost 0 bases and J 4 bases, leaving 7 bases between the germline ends. The CDR3 bases are TGTGCCTGGAGTGTTCGAGCTAATCAGCCCCAGCATTTT. It translates to CAWSVRANQPQHF.

This chain links TRBV11-2 with TRBJ2-1, with 9 bases fitting TRBD2. The CDR3 runs to 15 residues. Germline CDR1 SGHAT, CDR2 FQNNGV. With V trimmed by 3 bases and J by 5 bases, 5 bases remained unmatched. The CDR3 DNA follows: TGTGCCAGCAGCTTGGCGGGAGGGCCCCACAATGAGCAGTTCTTC. The encoded protein is CASSLAGGPHNEQFF.

This chain connects TRBV12-3 or TRBV12-4 to TRBJ1-1; D uncertain. The CDR3 loop spans 13 amino acids. V lost 5 bases, J lost 4 bases, and 11 bases lay in between. Here the CDR3 reads CASSPTVGTEAFF. The CDR3 coding sequence is TGTGCCAGCAGTCCTACAGTGGGCACTGAAGCTTTCTTT.